Included here is one T cell receptor beta chain sequence, with context. This CDR3 contains 15 residues. Germline CDR1 SGHAT, CDR2 FQNNGV. Between the trimmed V and J ends, which lost 5 bases and 7 bases, there was a span of 20 bases. The source of the sample is a study of blood T cell repertoires in COVID-19. Original analysis: Estimation of nucleated cell counts was performed using reference gene primer amplification. Clones were sequenced by immunoSEQ multiplex PCR, and TCRdb holds only the in-frame ones, with some missing. That table is the source of V, J and clone size, and D and trimming were worked out from the DNA. The sample shows around 200,000 clones, around 83% of them seen only once.

This TCR came from a woman in her 50s with acute or convalescent COVID-19. This chain connects TRBV11-2 to TRBJ1-2; D perhaps matches TRBD1 (5 bases). The specimen sequenced was peripheral blood. CDR3: CASSVLLWGDSGYTF. The CDR3 DNA reads TGTGCCAGCAGCGTCTTACTTTGGGGGGATAGTGGCTACACCTTC.